Sequencing of this TCR beta chain was carried out in a study of shared clonotypes between healthy human individuals. Only in-frame clones appear in the TCRdb table, and some are missing; sequencing was by immunoSEQ multiplex PCR. This table has 470,000 or so clones, 81% appearing once. This CDR3 is built from 16 residues. V was pared by 1 base and J by 3 bases, with 13 bases between. Per the germline V gene, CDR1 is SGHRS and CDR2 is YFSETQ. The receptor's source is a middle-aged woman in good health. Some clones in this sample may be carry-over from other donors' samples. The source material was PBMCs. The rearrangement uses TRBV5-1 and TRBJ2-2, with D perhaps TRBD2 (6 bases). The CDR3 loop reads CASSLYGRGDTGELFF. CDR3 DNA sequence: TGCGCCAGCAGCTTGTACGGGAGAGGGGACACCGGGGAGCTGTTTTTT.